This is a list of T cell receptor beta chains from one sample in a study of shared clonotypes between healthy human individuals. Clones were sequenced by immunoSEQ multiplex PCR, and TCRdb holds only the in-frame ones, with some missing. The sample includes about 600,000 clones, about 98% of them seen just once. The sequenced sample was naive CD8+ T cells sorted from blood. The source is a young man in good health. Each CDR3 is given with its conserved first and last residue. The order of the fields is CDR3 DNA, CDR3 protein, J gene, clone size, V gene, CDR3 length, D gene. A D gene is named only where the DNA matches it firmly. Clone size is not always given. Where it is, it says once, few, many or a class for expanded clones.

CDR3nt: TGTGCCACCAGCAGGGACAACTCTGGGGCCAACGTCCTGACTTTC; CDR3aa: CATSRDNSGANVLTF; j_gene: TRBJ2-6; abundance: NA; v_gene: TRBV15; len: 15; d_gene: NA
CDR3nt: TGTGCCAGCAGTGAGGCTAGCGGGGATTCCTACAATGAGCAGTTCTTC; CDR3aa: CASSEASGDSYNEQFF; j_gene: TRBJ2-1; abundance: NA; v_gene: TRBV6-1; len: 16; d_gene: TRBD2
CDR3nt: TGCGCCAGCAGGGATGGACAGGGTTTCCACGAGCAGTACTTC; CDR3aa: CASRDGQGFHEQYF; j_gene: TRBJ2-7; abundance: NA; v_gene: TRBV10-2; len: 14; d_gene: TRBD1
CDR3nt: TGTGCCAGCAGCCCTGATCCCCCCGCGGGGCCCGGAACAGATACGCAGTATTTT; CDR3aa: CASSPDPPAGPGTDTQYF; j_gene: TRBJ2-3; abundance: NA; v_gene: TRBV27; len: 18; d_gene: NA
CDR3nt: TGTGCCAGCAGTTTATTGGGTAATAATGAAAAACTGTTTTTT; CDR3aa: CASSLLGNNEKLFF; j_gene: TRBJ1-4; abundance: NA; v_gene: TRBV27; len: 14; d_gene: NA
CDR3nt: TGCGCCAGCAGCCAAGGACAGGGGAACAACAATCAGCCCCAGCATTTT; CDR3aa: CASSQGQGNNNQPQHF; j_gene: TRBJ1-5; abundance: NA; v_gene: TRBV4-1; len: 16; d_gene: TRBD1
CDR3nt: TGCGCCAGCAGAGATCTGGACGGTTTAACGGATGAAAAACTGTTTTTT; CDR3aa: CASRDLDGLTDEKLFF; j_gene: TRBJ1-4; abundance: NA; v_gene: TRBV10-2; len: 16; d_gene: NA
CDR3nt: TGTGCCAGCAGCTCGGGGACAGATACGCAGTATTTT; CDR3aa: CASSSGTDTQYF; j_gene: TRBJ2-3; abundance: NA; v_gene: TRBV5-6; len: 12; d_gene: NA
CDR3nt: TGTGCCAGCAGCTTACCTCGGACTAGCGGGAGTTCCTACAATGAGCAGTTCTTC; CDR3aa: CASSLPRTSGSSYNEQFF; j_gene: TRBJ2-1; abundance: NA; v_gene: TRBV7-9; len: 18; d_gene: TRBD2
CDR3nt: TGTGCCAGCTCCTCCGACGGACCCGAGGGGACCCAGTACTTC; CDR3aa: CASSSDGPEGTQYF; j_gene: TRBJ2-5; abundance: NA; v_gene: TRBV18; len: 14; d_gene: NA
CDR3nt: TGTGCCAGCAGTTACTTGACAGGGATTGCCGGGGAGCTGTTTTTT; CDR3aa: CASSYLTGIAGELFF; j_gene: TRBJ2-2; abundance: NA; v_gene: TRBV6-5; len: 15; d_gene: TRBD1
CDR3nt: TGTGCCAGCAGCGTAGATTTTGGCAGTACCTACGAGCAGTACTTC; CDR3aa: CASSVDFGSTYEQYF; j_gene: TRBJ2-7; abundance: NA; v_gene: TRBV9; len: 15; d_gene: NA
CDR3nt: TGTGCCAGCAGTAATCGGGACGGACGGCACTACGAGCAGTACTTC; CDR3aa: CASSNRDGRHYEQYF; j_gene: TRBJ2-7; abundance: NA; v_gene: TRBV27; len: 15; d_gene: NA
CDR3nt: TGTGCCTGGAGAGAGCCGAAGAACTCCTACAATGAGCAGTTCTTC; CDR3aa: CAWREPKNSYNEQFF; j_gene: TRBJ2-1; abundance: NA; v_gene: TRBV30; len: 15; d_gene: NA
CDR3nt: TGTGCCAGCAGCCGAACCGGGGCAAACGGGACAGGGAGCTACAATGAGCAGTTCTTC; CDR3aa: CASSRTGANGTGSYNEQFF; j_gene: TRBJ2-1; abundance: NA; v_gene: TRBV5-6; len: 19; d_gene: TRBD1
CDR3nt: TGTGCCAGCAGTACATCGGACGAGCAGTACTTC; CDR3aa: CASSTSDEQYF; j_gene: TRBJ2-7; abundance: NA; v_gene: TRBV28; len: 11; d_gene: NA
CDR3nt: TGTGCCAGCAGCTTAACCCCCCAGGGGTCCAACAATGAGCAGTTCTTC; CDR3aa: CASSLTPQGSNNEQFF; j_gene: TRBJ2-1; abundance: NA; v_gene: TRBV11-2; len: 16; d_gene: NA
CDR3nt: TGTGCCAGCAGCGTAGGACAGGGATCTAATCAGCCCCAGCATTTT; CDR3aa: CASSVGQGSNQPQHF; j_gene: TRBJ1-5; abundance: few; v_gene: TRBV9; len: 15; d_gene: TRBD1
CDR3nt: TGTGCCAGCAGTGCCTTACAGGGGGCCTTTGGCTACACCTTC; CDR3aa: CASSALQGAFGYTF; j_gene: TRBJ1-2; abundance: NA; v_gene: TRBV6-1; len: 14; d_gene: TRBD1
CDR3nt: TGTGCCAGCAGCTTTGACAGAAAGTCCTACTCCTACGAGCAGTACTTC; CDR3aa: CASSFDRKSYSYEQYF; j_gene: TRBJ2-7; abundance: NA; v_gene: TRBV7-9; len: 16; d_gene: NA
CDR3nt: TGCGCCAGCAGCCACCCGGGGACTAGCGGGGAGGGAGAGACCCAGTACTTC; CDR3aa: CASSHPGTSGEGETQYF; j_gene: TRBJ2-5; abundance: NA; v_gene: TRBV4-1; len: 17; d_gene: TRBD2
CDR3nt: TGTGCCAGCAGTCCCCGCGCCCCCATCTACGAGCAGTACTTC; CDR3aa: CASSPRAPIYEQYF; j_gene: TRBJ2-7; abundance: NA; v_gene: TRBV28; len: 14; d_gene: NA
CDR3nt: TGTGCCAGCAGCTTGTCGAGCGATGGGGAGCAGTACTTC; CDR3aa: CASSLSSDGEQYF; j_gene: TRBJ2-7; abundance: NA; v_gene: TRBV7-9; len: 13; d_gene: NA
CDR3nt: TGCAGCGTTGAAGATATACGGGACAGAGGGACTGAAGCTTTCTTT; CDR3aa: CSVEDIRDRGTEAFF; j_gene: TRBJ1-1; abundance: NA; v_gene: TRBV29-1; len: 15; d_gene: TRBD1
CDR3nt: TGTGCCAGCAAGGTGGGGTCGGACTACAATGAGCAGTTCTTC; CDR3aa: CASKVGSDYNEQFF; j_gene: TRBJ2-1; abundance: NA; v_gene: TRBV14; len: 14; d_gene: NA
CDR3nt: TGTGCCAGCTCGGGGGAGAGGAGTAGCGGGATCCACTATACGCAGTATTTT; CDR3aa: CASSGERSSGIHYTQYF; j_gene: TRBJ2-3; abundance: NA; v_gene: TRBV18; len: 17; d_gene: TRBD2
CDR3nt: TGTGCCCACTCTAACCCAGGGGCACACACAGATACGCAGTATTTT; CDR3aa: CAHSNPGAHTDTQYF; j_gene: TRBJ2-3; abundance: NA; v_gene: TRBV10-3; len: 15; d_gene: NA
CDR3nt: TGTGCCAGCAGCCCTCAAGGAGATAGCAATCAGCCCCAGCATTTT; CDR3aa: CASSPQGDSNQPQHF; j_gene: TRBJ1-5; abundance: NA; v_gene: TRBV5-6; len: 15; d_gene: NA
CDR3nt: TGTGCCAGCAGTGAAGGACAGGCTTATCAGCCCCAGCATTTT; CDR3aa: CASSEGQAYQPQHF; j_gene: TRBJ1-5; abundance: NA; v_gene: TRBV2; len: 14; d_gene: NA
CDR3nt: TGTGCCAGCAGCGCGTGGGACAGTAGCACAGATACGCAGTATTTT; CDR3aa: CASSAWDSSTDTQYF; j_gene: TRBJ2-3; abundance: NA; v_gene: TRBV9; len: 15; d_gene: TRBD1
CDR3nt: TGTGCCACCAGCCGAGTAGCTCCGGGTCAGCCCCAGCATTTT; CDR3aa: CATSRVAPGQPQHF; j_gene: TRBJ1-5; abundance: NA; v_gene: TRBV15; len: 14; d_gene: NA
CDR3nt: TGTGCCAGCAGCTTAGCGCGGGACAGGGTCCACGAGCAGTACTTC; CDR3aa: CASSLARDRVHEQYF; j_gene: TRBJ2-7; abundance: NA; v_gene: TRBV7-2; len: 15; d_gene: TRBD1
CDR3nt: TGTGCCAGCAGCGCATGCGGGACAGGGGATTCGATTGAGCAGTTCTTC; CDR3aa: CASSACGTGDSIEQFF; j_gene: TRBJ2-1; abundance: NA; v_gene: TRBV21-1; len: 16; d_gene: NA
CDR3nt: TGTGCCAGCAGACCCACCACAGGGGCCCTTTATGGCTACACCTTC; CDR3aa: CASRPTTGALYGYTF; j_gene: TRBJ1-2; abundance: NA; v_gene: TRBV5-8; len: 15; d_gene: TRBD1
CDR3nt: TGCGCCAGCAGCCAAGAGGGGGGGGCGGGTAGCGGTGTCTACGAGCAGTACTTC; CDR3aa: CASSQEGGAGSGVYEQYF; j_gene: TRBJ2-7; abundance: NA; v_gene: TRBV4-1; len: 18; d_gene: NA
CDR3nt: TGTGCCAGCAGCCTACAGGGGGACTATGGCTACACCTTC; CDR3aa: CASSLQGDYGYTF; j_gene: TRBJ1-2; abundance: NA; v_gene: TRBV14; len: 13; d_gene: TRBD1
CDR3nt: TGTGCCAGCAGCCAAGCAACGGCACATAACTATGGCTACACCTTC; CDR3aa: CASSQATAHNYGYTF; j_gene: TRBJ1-2; abundance: once; v_gene: TRBV14; len: 15; d_gene: NA
CDR3nt: TGTGCCAGCAGCTTAGCCCTATCTAAAGAGCAGTACTTC; CDR3aa: CASSLALSKEQYF; j_gene: TRBJ2-7; abundance: NA; v_gene: TRBV7-9; len: 13; d_gene: NA
CDR3nt: TGTGCCAGCAGTTTGCCAGGGGGCGCAGCAGATACGCAGTATTTT; CDR3aa: CASSLPGGAADTQYF; j_gene: TRBJ2-3; abundance: NA; v_gene: TRBV27; len: 15; d_gene: TRBD1
CDR3nt: TGCGCCAGCAGCCAAATACTTACCTACGAGCAGTACTTC; CDR3aa: CASSQILTYEQYF; j_gene: TRBJ2-7; abundance: NA; v_gene: TRBV4-1; len: 13; d_gene: NA
CDR3nt: TGTGCCAGCAGCAAAACTAGTTTGCATGAGCAGTTCTTC; CDR3aa: CASSKTSLHEQFF; j_gene: TRBJ2-1; abundance: NA; v_gene: TRBV7-9; len: 13; d_gene: NA
CDR3nt: TGTGCCAGCAGCTTAGCAGGGGCTAACTACGAGCAGTACTTC; CDR3aa: CASSLAGANYEQYF; j_gene: TRBJ2-7; abundance: NA; v_gene: TRBV7-2; len: 14; d_gene: NA
CDR3nt: TGTGCCAGCAGCTCGACAGGGGCGGGCGAGCAGTACTTC; CDR3aa: CASSSTGAGEQYF; j_gene: TRBJ2-7; abundance: NA; v_gene: TRBV7-2; len: 13; d_gene: TRBD1
CDR3nt: TGTGCCAGCAGTTACTCGACAGGGCTGAACACTGAAGCTTTCTTT; CDR3aa: CASSYSTGLNTEAFF; j_gene: TRBJ1-1; abundance: NA; v_gene: TRBV6-5; len: 15; d_gene: TRBD1
CDR3nt: TGTGCCAGCTCATTTACGGACGGTTCTCCGAACTACGAGCAGTACTTC; CDR3aa: CASSFTDGSPNYEQYF; j_gene: TRBJ2-7; abundance: NA; v_gene: TRBV18; len: 16; d_gene: NA
CDR3nt: TGTGCCAGCAGCCGCATGACTAGCAGTTACAATGAGCAGTTCTTC; CDR3aa: CASSRMTSSYNEQFF; j_gene: TRBJ2-1; abundance: NA; v_gene: TRBV7-9; len: 15; d_gene: TRBD2
CDR3nt: TGTGCCAGTAGTCCCCGCAGTCCTTACTACGAGCAGTACTTC; CDR3aa: CASSPRSPYYEQYF; j_gene: TRBJ2-7; abundance: once; v_gene: TRBV19; len: 14; d_gene: NA
CDR3nt: TGTGCCAGCAGTACCTTACGCGGGGGAGCGGGCCCCTTCACAGATACGCAGTATTTT; CDR3aa: CASSTLRGGAGPFTDTQYF; j_gene: TRBJ2-3; abundance: NA; v_gene: TRBV2; len: 19; d_gene: TRBD2
CDR3nt: TGTGCCAGCAGTCCGACAGGGGGCGCAAGTGGCTACACCTTC; CDR3aa: CASSPTGGASGYTF; j_gene: TRBJ1-2; abundance: NA; v_gene: TRBV6-5; len: 14; d_gene: TRBD1
CDR3nt: TGTGCCAGCAGCTTAGGACTAGCGGACTCCTACAATGAGCAGTTCTTC; CDR3aa: CASSLGLADSYNEQFF; j_gene: TRBJ2-1; abundance: NA; v_gene: TRBV7-2; len: 16; d_gene: TRBD2
CDR3nt: TGTGCCAGCAGCTTAGCGGGTACAGCGGGATATGTGTGGCAGTTCTTC; CDR3aa: CASSLAGTAGYVWQFF; j_gene: TRBJ2-1; abundance: once; v_gene: TRBV11-2; len: 16; d_gene: TRBD2
CDR3nt: TGTGCCAGCAGTTACTATGGGGAGCAAGAGACCCAGTACTTC; CDR3aa: CASSYYGEQETQYF; j_gene: TRBJ2-5; abundance: NA; v_gene: TRBV6-5; len: 14; d_gene: NA
CDR3nt: TGTGCCAGCAGCGTAGTACCTAACCCAAATGAGCAGTTCTTC; CDR3aa: CASSVVPNPNEQFF; j_gene: TRBJ2-1; abundance: once; v_gene: TRBV9; len: 14; d_gene: NA
CDR3nt: TGTGCCAGCAGCTTGTGGATCCTAGCGGGGGATTCCGGGGAGCTGTTTTTT; CDR3aa: CASSLWILAGDSGELFF; j_gene: TRBJ2-2; abundance: NA; v_gene: TRBV11-2; len: 17; d_gene: TRBD2
CDR3nt: TGTGCCAGCAGCTTCCAGCTAGCGGGGGGCAATGAGCAGTTCTTC; CDR3aa: CASSFQLAGGNEQFF; j_gene: TRBJ2-1; abundance: NA; v_gene: TRBV11-2; len: 15; d_gene: TRBD2
CDR3nt: TGTGCCAGCAGTTTTGGTTCGGGTTCCTACGAGCAGTACTTC; CDR3aa: CASSFGSGSYEQYF; j_gene: TRBJ2-7; abundance: NA; v_gene: TRBV27; len: 14; d_gene: NA
CDR3nt: TGTGCCAGCAGCCAAGATACGATGGGTACGAATGAGCAGTTCTTC; CDR3aa: CASSQDTMGTNEQFF; j_gene: TRBJ2-1; abundance: NA; v_gene: TRBV14; len: 15; d_gene: NA